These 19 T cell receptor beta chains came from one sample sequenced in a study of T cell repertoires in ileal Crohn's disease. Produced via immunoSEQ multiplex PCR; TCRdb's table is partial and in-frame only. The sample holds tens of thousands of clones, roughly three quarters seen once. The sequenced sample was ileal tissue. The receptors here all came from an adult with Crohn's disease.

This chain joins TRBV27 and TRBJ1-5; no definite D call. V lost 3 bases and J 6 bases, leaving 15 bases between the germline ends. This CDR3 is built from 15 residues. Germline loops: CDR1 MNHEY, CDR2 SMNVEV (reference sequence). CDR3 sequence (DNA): TGTGCCAGCAGTTTGGCCGCGGGATTGGGTCAGCCCCAGCATTTT. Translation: CASSLAAGLGQPQHF.

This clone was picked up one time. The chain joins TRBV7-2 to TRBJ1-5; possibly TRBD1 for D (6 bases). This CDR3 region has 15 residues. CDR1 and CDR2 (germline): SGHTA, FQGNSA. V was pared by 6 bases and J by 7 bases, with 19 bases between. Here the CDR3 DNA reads TGTGCCAGCAGTCGGACCGGGACAAGGGGCCAGCCCCAGCATTTT. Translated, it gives CASSRTGTRGQPQHF.

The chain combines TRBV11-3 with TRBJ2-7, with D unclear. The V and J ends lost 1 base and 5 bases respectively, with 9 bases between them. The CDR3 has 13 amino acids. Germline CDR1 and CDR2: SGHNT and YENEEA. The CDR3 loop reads CASSLAGSNEQYF. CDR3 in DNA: TGTGCCAGCAGCTTAGCGGGTTCTAACGAGCAGTACTTC.

The DNA for the CDR3 is TGTGCCTGGAGTGTTTGGGGGCGTATCACTGAAGCTTTCTTT. This gives the protein CAWSVWGRITEAFF. The chain recombines TRBV30 with TRBJ1-1, with D tentatively TRBD1 (6 bases). V was clipped by 0 bases and J by 4 bases, with 12 bases between them. This CDR3 is 14 amino acids long. Germline CDR1 GTSNPN, CDR2 SVGIG (reference sequence).

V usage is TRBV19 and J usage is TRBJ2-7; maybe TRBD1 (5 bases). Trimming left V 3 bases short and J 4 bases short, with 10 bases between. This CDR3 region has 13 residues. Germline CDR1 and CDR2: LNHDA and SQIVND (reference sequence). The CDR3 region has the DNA TGTGCCAGTAGTATGGGGCAGGGATACGAGCAGTACTTC. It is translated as CASSMGQGYEQYF.

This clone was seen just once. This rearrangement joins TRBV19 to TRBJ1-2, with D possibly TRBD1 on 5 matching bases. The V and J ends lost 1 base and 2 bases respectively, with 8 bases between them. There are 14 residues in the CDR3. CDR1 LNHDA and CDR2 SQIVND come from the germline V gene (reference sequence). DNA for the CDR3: TGTGCCAGTAGTATAGCGGCAGGGAACTATGGCTACACCTTC. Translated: CASSIAAGNYGYTF.

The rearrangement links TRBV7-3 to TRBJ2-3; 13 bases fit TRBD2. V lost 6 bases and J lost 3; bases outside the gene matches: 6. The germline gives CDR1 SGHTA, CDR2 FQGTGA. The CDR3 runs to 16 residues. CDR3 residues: CASSYGLAGATDTQYF. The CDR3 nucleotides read TGTGCCAGCAGTTACGGACTAGCGGGGGCTACAGATACGCAGTATTTT.

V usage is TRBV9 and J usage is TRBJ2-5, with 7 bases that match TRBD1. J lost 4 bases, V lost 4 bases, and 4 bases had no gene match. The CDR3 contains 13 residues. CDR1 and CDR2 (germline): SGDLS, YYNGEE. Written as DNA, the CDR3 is TGTGCCAGCAGCACAGGGGTTGGAGAGACCCAGTACTTC. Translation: CASSTGVGETQYF.

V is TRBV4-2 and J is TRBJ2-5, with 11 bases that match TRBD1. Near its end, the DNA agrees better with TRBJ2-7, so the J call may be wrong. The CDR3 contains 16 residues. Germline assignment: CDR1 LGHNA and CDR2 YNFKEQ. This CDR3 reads CASSVESGTGGYEQYF. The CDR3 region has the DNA TGTGCCAGCAGCGTCGAATCCGGGACAGGGGGCTACGAGCAGTACTTC.

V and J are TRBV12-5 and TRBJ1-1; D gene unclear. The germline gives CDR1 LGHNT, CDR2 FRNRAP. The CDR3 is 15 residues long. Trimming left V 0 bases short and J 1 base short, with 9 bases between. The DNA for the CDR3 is TGTGCTAGTGGTTTGGTATTTTCCGGGAACACTGAAGCTTTCTTT. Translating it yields CASGLVFSGNTEAFF.

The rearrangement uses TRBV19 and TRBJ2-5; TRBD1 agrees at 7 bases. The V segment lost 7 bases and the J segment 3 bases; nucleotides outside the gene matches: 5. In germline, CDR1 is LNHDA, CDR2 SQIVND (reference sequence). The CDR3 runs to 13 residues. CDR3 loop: CASNRGIEETQYF. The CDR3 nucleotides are TGTGCCAGTAACAGGGGTATAGAAGAGACCCAGTACTTC.

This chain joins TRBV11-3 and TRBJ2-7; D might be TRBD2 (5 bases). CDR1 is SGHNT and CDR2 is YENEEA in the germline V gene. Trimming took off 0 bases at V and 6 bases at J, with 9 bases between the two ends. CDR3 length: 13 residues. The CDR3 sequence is CASSLDGNAEQYF. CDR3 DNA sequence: TGTGCCAGCAGCTTAGACGGGAACGCCGAGCAGTACTTC.

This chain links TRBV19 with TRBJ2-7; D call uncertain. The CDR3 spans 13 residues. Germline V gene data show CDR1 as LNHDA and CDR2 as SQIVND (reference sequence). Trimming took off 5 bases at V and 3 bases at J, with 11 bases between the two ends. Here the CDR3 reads CASSRYQDYEQYF. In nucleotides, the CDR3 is TGTGCCAGTAGTCGTTACCAGGACTACGAGCAGTACTTC.

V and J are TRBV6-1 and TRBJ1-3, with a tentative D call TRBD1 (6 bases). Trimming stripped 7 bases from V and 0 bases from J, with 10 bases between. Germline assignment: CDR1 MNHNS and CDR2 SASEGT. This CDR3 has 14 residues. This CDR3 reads CASILQGSGNTIYF. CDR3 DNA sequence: TGTGCCAGCATTCTACAGGGCTCTGGAAACACCATATATTTT.

The CDR3 DNA sequence: TGTGCCAGCAGCTTAAATACAGGACCTGGGGCCAACGTCCTGACTTTC. Its translation: CASSLNTGPGANVLTF. V usage is TRBV7-2 and J usage is TRBJ2-6; D is perhaps TRBD1 (5 bases). The CDR3 contains 16 residues. In germline, CDR1 is SGHTA, CDR2 FQGNSA. The ends were cut back, 2 bases at V and 2 bases at J, with 10 bases in the middle.

The CDR3 reads CASTEGAGANVLTF. The CDR3, as DNA: TGTGCCAGCACAGAGGGGGCTGGGGCCAACGTCCTGACTTTC. The chain has TRBV7-9 and TRBJ2-6; tentative D call: TRBD1 (6 bases). Trimming removed 7 bases at V and 2 bases at J, with 9 bases between. Germline CDR1 SEHNR, CDR2 FQNEAQ (reference sequence). This CDR3 contains 14 residues. Variable domain in full (rest from reference TRBV7-9 and TRBJ2-6): DTGVSQNPRHKITKRGQNVTFRCDPISEHNRLYWYRQTLGQGPEFLTYFQNEAQLEKSRLLSDRFSAERPKGSFSTLEIQRTEQGDSAMYLCASTEGAGANVLTFGAGSRLTVL.

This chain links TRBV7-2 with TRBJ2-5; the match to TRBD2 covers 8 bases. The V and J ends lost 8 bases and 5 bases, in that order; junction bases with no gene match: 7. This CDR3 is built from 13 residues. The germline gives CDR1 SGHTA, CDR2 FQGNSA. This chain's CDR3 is CASSGGPRETQYF. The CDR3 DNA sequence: TGTGCCAGCTCGGGGGGGCCTAGGGAGACCCAGTACTTC.

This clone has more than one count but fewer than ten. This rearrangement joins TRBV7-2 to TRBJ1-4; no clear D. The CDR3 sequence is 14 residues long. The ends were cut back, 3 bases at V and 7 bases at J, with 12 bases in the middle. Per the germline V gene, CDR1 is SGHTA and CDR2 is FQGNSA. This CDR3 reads CASSLGAGTEKLFF. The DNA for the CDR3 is TGTGCCAGCAGCTTGGGAGCGGGCACTGAAAAACTGTTTTTT.

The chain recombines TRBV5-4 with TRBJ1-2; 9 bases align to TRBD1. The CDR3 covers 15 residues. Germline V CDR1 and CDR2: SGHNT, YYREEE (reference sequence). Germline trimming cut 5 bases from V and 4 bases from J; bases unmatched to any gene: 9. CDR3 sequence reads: CASRHRQGDIYGYTF. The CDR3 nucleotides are TGTGCCAGCAGGCATCGACAGGGGGACATCTATGGCTACACCTTC.